These T cell receptor beta chains were read from a single sample in a study of blood T cells in healthy people across ages. MiXCR, applied by TCRdb to the 5' RACE reads, yields one record per CDR3 protein. The sample contains about 730,000 distinct CDR3 sequences, roughly 47% of which appear only once. Specimen: blood. The source is a woman aged 55-75 years in good health. The CDR3 runs from the conserved cysteine through the conserved F or W. A D gene is named only where the DNA matches it firmly.

j_call d_call v_call cdr3_nt cdr3_aa
TRBJ2-3 TRBD2 TRBV4-2 TGTGCCAGCAGCCAAGAAAGGACTAGCGTAACAGATACGCAGTATTTT CASSQERTSVTDTQYF
TRBJ2-1 TRBD1 TRBV6-2/TRBV6-3 TGTGCCACTATCAGGGGGTTGAGCTCCTACAATGAGCAGTTCTTC CATIRGLSSYNEQFF
TRBJ2-7 . TRBV7-9 TGTGCCAGCAGCTTTTCGGACGCAAAACGCGAGCAGTACTTC CASSFSDAKREQYF
TRBJ2-4 . TRBV27 TGTGCCAGCAGTTTAATGGGCCCTCTACGGAACATTCAGTACTTC CASSLMGPLRNIQYF
TRBJ2-1 TRBD2 TRBV5-6 TGTGCCAGCAGCCGGACTAGCGGCCCATACAATGAGCAGTTCTTC CASSRTSGPYNEQFF
TRBJ1-6 . TRBV7-8 TGTGCCAGCAGCTTACCCGGGACTAGCTCCTATAATTCACCCCTCCACTTT CASSLPGTSSYNSPLHF
TRBJ2-1 TRBD2 TRBV10-3 TGTGCCATCAGTGAGATCCTAGCGGGACGGATAGACAATGAGCAGTTCTTC CAISEILAGRIDNEQFF
TRBJ2-5 TRBD1 TRBV6-2/TRBV6-3 TGTGCCAGCAAGGGACAGGGGGAGACCCAGTACTTC CASKGQGETQYF
TRBJ2-7 . TRBV18 TGTGCCAGCTCACCGATTACGACCTACGAGCAGTACTTC CASSPITTYEQYF
TRBJ1-6 . TRBV6-2/TRBV6-3 TGTGCCAGCAGTTACCACGGGACAACGGTCTCACCCCTCCACTTT CASSYHGTTVSPLHF